These 23 T cell receptor beta chains were all obtained from the same sample, sequenced in a study of a mutant IDH1 vaccine in newly diagnosed glioma. Profiling relied on immunoSEQ multiplex PCR, and the TCRdb table lists in-frame clones only, not all of them. The table has fewer than 30,000 clones, 77% seen once. Their cognate antigens are unknown. Sample time point: week 5, during vaccination. Vaccinated patients received 300 ug of mutant IDH1 20-mer peptide per dose, with topical imiquimod. The material was PBMCs, obtained from a glioma patient whose treatment included an IDH1 peptide vaccine. These receptors all stem from a middle-aged man with glioma.

This chain uses TRBV5-4 with TRBJ2-7, with 8 bases aligning to TRBD2. Germline V CDR1 and CDR2: SGHNT, YYREEE (reference sequence). The CDR3 consists of 16 residues. The junction had 12 bases not matched to a gene; V was cut back by 4 bases and J by 3 bases. The CDR3 is CASSTRGTRVIYEQYF. As DNA, the CDR3 is TGTGCCAGCAGCACCAGAGGGACTAGAGTCATCTACGAGCAGTACTTC.

The gene calls are TRBV10-1 and TRBJ2-5, with TRBD2 matching 10 bases. The CDR3 contains 17 residues. Germline V lookup: CDR1 WNHNN, CDR2 SYGVQD (reference sequence). The CDR3 sequence: CETGTSVIQKGGETQYF. The CDR3 DNA follows: TGCGAGACAGGGACTAGCGTTATTCAAAAGGGGGGAGAGACCCAGTACTTC.

This clone showed up just once. The CDR3 here is CASSYSGVVRSDTQYF. CDR3 in DNA: TGTGCCAGCAGTTACTCCGGGGTAGTCAGGTCAGATACGCAGTATTTT. V gene TRBV6-5 combines with J gene TRBJ2-3; D is possibly TRBD2 (5 bases). In germline, CDR1 is MNHEY, CDR2 SVGAGI. Between the trimmed V and J ends, which lost 0 bases and 4 bases, there was a span of 14 bases. The CDR3 is 16 residues long.

A few counts support this clone. V is TRBV6-4 and J is TRBJ1-1; D unclear. V was clipped by 3 bases and J by 1 base, with 9 bases between them. CDR3 length: 14 amino acids. Germline CDR1 reads MRHNA; CDR2 reads SNTAGT. The CDR3 here is CASSDHWGNTEAFF. For the CDR3, the DNA is TGTGCCAGCAGTGATCATTGGGGGAACACTGAAGCTTTCTTT.

This clone appeared once. This chain links TRBV27 with TRBJ1-5, with D possibly TRBD1 on 5 matching bases. Per the germline V gene, CDR1 is MNHEY and CDR2 is SMNVEV (reference sequence). There are 15 residues in the CDR3. Trimming pared 6 bases from V and 6 bases from J, leaving 18 bases between. The CDR3 region is CASSPTPRQTQPQHF. The CDR3 DNA follows: TGTGCCAGCAGCCCGACCCCCCGACAGACTCAGCCCCAGCATTTT.

CDR3 coding DNA: TGCAGCGTGTTAAATTCCTACAATGAGCAGTTCTTC. It encodes CSVLNSYNEQFF. J is TRBJ2-1 and V is TRBV29-1; D remains unclear. In germline, CDR1 is SQVTM, CDR2 ANQGSEA. Trimming removed 6 bases at V and 1 base at J, with 7 bases between. This CDR3 is built from 12 residues.

V is TRBV5-6 and J is TRBJ2-3, with D perhaps matching TRBD2 (5 bases). Trimming cost V 1 base and J 3 bases, with 12 bases left between them. The CDR3 contains 15 residues. Germline CDR1 is SGHDT and CDR2 is YYEEEE. CDR3 coding DNA: TGTGCCAGCAGCTTGAGGGTAGCGAGGACAGATACGCAGTATTTT. Protein: CASSLRVARTDTQYF.

This sequence joins TRBV29-1 and TRBJ2-7, with unresolved D. Germline CDR1 SQVTM, CDR2 ANQGSEA. CDR3 length equals 13 residues. The V gene lost 4 bases and the J gene lost 1 base, with 11 bases spanning the gap. The CDR3 DNA reads as TGCAGCGTTGTCTGGACCCATTCCTACGAGCAGTACTTC. Its protein product is CSVVWTHSYEQYF.

The rearrangement uses TRBV19 and TRBJ2-5; unclear D gene. Trimming took 3 bases from V and 9 from J, leaving 14 bases between them. The CDR3 has 13 amino acids. CDR1 LNHDA and CDR2 SQIVND come from the germline V gene (reference sequence). The CDR3 DNA reads TGTGCCAGTAGTATTGGGCCTAAGAGTTCCCAGTACTTC. This sequence encodes CASSIGPKSSQYF.

V gene TRBV7-9 combines with J gene TRBJ2-7, with 12 bases matching TRBD2. The germline CDR1 and CDR2 sequences are SEHNR and FQNEAQ (reference sequence). V trimming: 5 bases; J trimming: 3 bases; junction bases outside the gene matches: 11. This CDR3 has 17 amino acids. For the CDR3, the DNA is TGTGCCAGCAGCCCCTATCCGGGACTAGCGGGCCACTACGAGCAGTACTTC. Translating it yields CASSPYPGLAGHYEQYF.

This clone is a singleton in its sample. The chain carries TRBV5-5 and TRBJ2-7; the D gene is possibly TRBD2 (5 bases). The CDR3 has 13 amino acids. The germline V gene encodes CDR1 SGHKS and CDR2 YYEKEE (reference sequence). Trimming cost V 6 bases and J 4 bases, with 14 bases left between them. CDR3 in amino acids: CASTFITGYEQYF. DNA for the CDR3: TGTGCCAGCACATTTATAACGGGATACGAGCAGTACTTC.

J is TRBJ2-1 and V is TRBV4-1; D might be TRBD1 (5 bases). Germline assignment: CDR1 MGHRA and CDR2 YSYEKL. The CDR3 is 12 amino acids. Trimming took 4 bases from V and 10 from J, leaving 11 bases between them. CDR3 nucleotides: TGCGCCAGCAGCCGCCCCGACAGAGAGCAGTTCTTC. It codes for CASSRPDREQFF.

The chain links TRBV7-9 to TRBJ1-6; 8 nucleotides align to TRBD1. Germline assignment: CDR1 SEHNR and CDR2 FQNEAQ (reference sequence). Unmatched junction bases numbered 5, after V lost 5 bases and J lost 5 bases. CDR3 length: 15 residues. The CDR3 DNA sequence: TGTGCCAGCAGCCCCCGGGACAGGAATAATTCACCCCTCCACTTT. It codes for CASSPRDRNNSPLHF. The whole variable domain, remainder taken from reference TRBV7-9 and TRBJ1-6, is DTGVSQNPRHKITKRGQNVTFRCDPISEHNRLYWYRQTLGQGPEFLTYFQNEAQLEKSRLLSDRFSAERPKGSFSTLEIQRTEQGDSAMYLCASSPRDRNNSPLHFGNGTRLTVT.

DNA of the CDR3: TGTGCCAGCAGCTTCGGGGCGGTGGGCACTGAAGCTTTCTTT. This codes for CASSFGAVGTEAFF. This sequence joins TRBV7-9 and TRBJ1-1; maybe TRBD1 (5 bases). V was pared by 3 bases and J by 4 bases, with 12 bases between. Germline CDR1 is SEHNR and CDR2 is FQNEAQ (reference sequence). The CDR3 runs 14 residues.

J is TRBJ2-1 and V is TRBV6-4; D uncertain. The germline CDR1 and CDR2 sequences are MRHNA and SNTAGT. The V end lost 0 bases, the J end lost 9 bases, and 12 bases lay between the germline ends. This CDR3 has 14 residues. This CDR3 is CASSDSSRTPEQFF. The CDR3 DNA is TGTGCCAGCAGTGACTCGAGTCGTACCCCTGAGCAGTTCTTC.

The rearrangement joins TRBV5-1 to TRBJ2-3; D not resolved. The CDR3 extends over 11 amino acids. Trimming removed 4 bases from V and 4 bases from J, with 4 bases in between. Germline V gene lookup returns CDR1 SGHRS and CDR2 YFSETQ. The CDR3 coding sequence is TGCGCCAGCAGCGGGGCAGATACGCAGTATTTT. This encodes CASSGADTQYF.

The chain uses TRBV5-1 and TRBJ2-1; 8 bases align to TRBD1. Germline V lookup: CDR1 SGHRS, CDR2 YFSETQ. With 2 bases clipped from V and 5 bases from J, the junction kept 6 bases outside the gene matches. This CDR3 region has 15 residues. The CDR3 region has the DNA TGCGCCAGCAGCTTAGGGCAGGGGGCCCACAATGAGCAGTTCTTC. Protein: CASSLGQGAHNEQFF.

This chain links TRBV4-1 with TRBJ2-3; TRBD2 aligns across 10 bases. Germline assignment: CDR1 MGHRA and CDR2 YSYEKL. Trimming removed 6 bases from V and 4 bases from J; junction bases left unmatched: 4. The CDR3 extends over 14 amino acids. In DNA form, the CDR3 reads TGCGCCAGCAGGCTGACTAGCGGGCCAGATACGCAGTATTTT. Translating it yields CASRLTSGPDTQYF.

The chain uses TRBV29-1 and TRBJ2-1; 10 bases are shared with TRBD2. V was pared by 4 bases and J by 3 bases, with 0 bases of the junction left unmatched. CDR1 and CDR2 from the germline V gene are SQVTM and ANQGSEA. CDR3 length equals 13 residues. The CDR3 sequence is CSVGLAGYNEQFF. Here the CDR3 DNA reads TGCAGCGTTGGACTAGCGGGCTACAATGAGCAGTTCTTC.

The chain combines TRBV5-1 with TRBJ2-7; D is unclear. Germline assignment: CDR1 SGHRS and CDR2 YFSETQ. The CDR3 loop spans 15 amino acids. Trimming took off 3 bases at V and 2 bases at J, with 15 bases between the two ends. DNA of the CDR3: TGCGCCAGCAGCTCATCTCCGGGCCCAACCTACGAGCAGTACTTC. This encodes CASSSSPGPTYEQYF.

This clone was counted a single time. J is TRBJ2-1 and V is TRBV7-2; 13 bases match TRBD2. CDR3 size: 16 residues. J was trimmed by 7 bases and V by 1 base; bases with no gene match: 4. The germline V gene encodes CDR1 SGHTA and CDR2 FQGNSA. The CDR3 region is CASSLDLTSGRNEQFF. The CDR3 DNA sequence: TGTGCCAGCAGCTTAGACTTGACTAGCGGGAGGAATGAGCAGTTCTTC.

This clone was picked up one time. The V call is TRBV7-9, the J call TRBJ2-6; the match to TRBD1 covers 9 bases. Unmatched junction bases numbered 11, after V lost 11 bases and J lost 0 bases. Germline lookup yields CDR1 SEHNR and CDR2 FQNEAQ (reference sequence). The CDR3 runs to 17 residues. The CDR3 spells CAGTGGPLSSGANVLTF. The CDR3 DNA follows: TGTGCCGGAACAGGGGGCCCTCTTAGCTCTGGGGCCAACGTCCTGACTTTC.

The rearrangement uses TRBV10-2 and TRBJ2-7; D might be TRBD2 (5 bases). The V gene lost 8 bases and the J gene lost 5 bases, with 19 bases spanning the gap. Per the germline V gene, CDR1 is WSHSY and CDR2 is SAAADI. This CDR3 is built from 14 residues. CDR3 protein: CASSNTRGSNEQYF. CDR3 nucleotides: TGCGCCAGCTCCAATACCCGAGGGAGCAACGAGCAGTACTTC.